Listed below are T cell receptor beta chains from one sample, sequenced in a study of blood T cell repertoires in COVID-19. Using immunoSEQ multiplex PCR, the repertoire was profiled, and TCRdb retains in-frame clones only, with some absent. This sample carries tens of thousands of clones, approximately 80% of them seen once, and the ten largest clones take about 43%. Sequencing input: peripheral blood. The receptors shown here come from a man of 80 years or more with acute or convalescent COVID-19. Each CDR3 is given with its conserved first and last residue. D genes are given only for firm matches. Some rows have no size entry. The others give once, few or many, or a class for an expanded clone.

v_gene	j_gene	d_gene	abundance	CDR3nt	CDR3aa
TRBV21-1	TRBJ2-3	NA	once	TGTGCCAGCAGCAGGCAAGATAAACTAGATTTCGGCACAGATACGCAGTATTTT	CASSRQDKLDFGTDTQYF
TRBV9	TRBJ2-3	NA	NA	TGTGCCAGCAGCGTCCGGACAGTGGGCACAGATACGCAGTATTTT	CASSVRTVGTDTQYF
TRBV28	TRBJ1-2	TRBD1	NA	TGTGCCAGCAGTCCCAGGACAGGGGGCCGCGCGGGCTACACCTTC	CASSPRTGGRAGYTF
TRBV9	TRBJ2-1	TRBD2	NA	TGTGCCAGCAGCGTAGATGGGGCTAGCGGAGTAAATGAGCAGTTCTTC	CASSVDGASGVNEQFF
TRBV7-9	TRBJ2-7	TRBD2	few	TGTGCCAGCAGCTTTCTAGCGGGAGAGAGCGAGCAGTACTTC	CASSFLAGESEQYF
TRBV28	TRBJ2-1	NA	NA	TGTGCCAGCAGTTTAGGGGCAGGGGAATACAATGAGCAGTTCTTC	CASSLGAGEYNEQFF
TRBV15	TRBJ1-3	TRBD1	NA	TGTGCCACCAGCAGAGATCTTGGGACAGCTGGAAACACCATATATTTT	CATSRDLGTAGNTIYF
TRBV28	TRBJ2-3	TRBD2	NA	TGTGCCAGCAGTTTAAGTCCCCAGCGGGGGGGCCGTACAGATACGCAGTATTTT	CASSLSPQRGGRTDTQYF
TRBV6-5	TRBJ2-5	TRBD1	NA	TGTGCCAGCAGAAGAGACAGGGGGCAAGAGACCCAGTACTTC	CASRRDRGQETQYF
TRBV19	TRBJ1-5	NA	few	TGTGCCAGTAGTATCCTGTATAATCAGCCCCAGCATTTT	CASSILYNQPQHF
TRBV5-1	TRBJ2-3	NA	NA	TGCGCCAGCAGCTTGGCGATGGGGGGATATAATACGCAGTATTTT	CASSLAMGGYNTQYF
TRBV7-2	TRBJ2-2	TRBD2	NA	TGTGCCAGCAGCCCTGGGGGGAGCGGGAGGAATTTAGGGGAGCTGTTTTTT	CASSPGGSGRNLGELFF
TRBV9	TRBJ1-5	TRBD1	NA	TGTGCCAGCAGCGCTGGACAGGGCACTCAGCCCCAGCATTTT	CASSAGQGTQPQHF
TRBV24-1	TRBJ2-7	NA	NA	TGTGCCACCAGCCAGGGATCTCGCTACGAGCAGTACTTC	CATSQGSRYEQYF
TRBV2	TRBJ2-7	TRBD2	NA	TGTGCCAGCATAGCGGGAGAATTATCCTACGAGCAGTACTTC	CASIAGELSYEQYF
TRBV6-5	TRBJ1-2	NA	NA	TGTGCCAGCAGTCTACGGGGAACTGCTAGTAACACCTTC	CASSLRGTASNTF
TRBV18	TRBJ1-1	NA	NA	TGTGCCAGCTCACCACCCCGGGGGGAGCTCACTGAAGCTTTCTTT	CASSPPRGELTEAFF
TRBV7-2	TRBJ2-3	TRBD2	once	TGTGCCAGCAGACTTTTAGCGGGCGGTGGGGCAGATACGCAGTATTTT	CASRLLAGGGADTQYF
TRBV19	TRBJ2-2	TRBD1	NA	TGTGCCAGTAGTACGGTTGGACAGGGGGCGAGGGGCACCGGGGAGCTGTTTTTT	CASSTVGQGARGTGELFF
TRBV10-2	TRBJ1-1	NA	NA	TGCGCCAGCGGCGTCTCACAGGGAGGGGTGAACACTGAAGCTTTCTTT	CASGVSQGGVNTEAFF
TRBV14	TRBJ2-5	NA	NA	TGTGCCAGCAGCCGTCATAGCGGCCTCCAGGGGACCCAGTACTTC	CASSRHSGLQGTQYF
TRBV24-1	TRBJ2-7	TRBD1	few	TGTGCCACCAGTGATTCGGGACAGGGGTACTACGAGCAGTACTTC	CATSDSGQGYYEQYF
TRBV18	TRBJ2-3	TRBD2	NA	TGTGCCAGCTCACCCCCGGGGAGCGCCGGGACTAGCGGAGGACGCACAGATACGCAGTATTTT	CASSPPGSAGTSGGRTDTQYF
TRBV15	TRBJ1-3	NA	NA	TGTGCCACCAGCAGCGGCAGGGGTACGGGTTTGCTCGGAAACACCATATATTTT	CATSSGRGTGLLGNTIYF
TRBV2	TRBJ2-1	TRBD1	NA	TGTGCCAGCAGTGCGGACAGGGCCTACAATGAGCAGTTCTTC	CASSADRAYNEQFF